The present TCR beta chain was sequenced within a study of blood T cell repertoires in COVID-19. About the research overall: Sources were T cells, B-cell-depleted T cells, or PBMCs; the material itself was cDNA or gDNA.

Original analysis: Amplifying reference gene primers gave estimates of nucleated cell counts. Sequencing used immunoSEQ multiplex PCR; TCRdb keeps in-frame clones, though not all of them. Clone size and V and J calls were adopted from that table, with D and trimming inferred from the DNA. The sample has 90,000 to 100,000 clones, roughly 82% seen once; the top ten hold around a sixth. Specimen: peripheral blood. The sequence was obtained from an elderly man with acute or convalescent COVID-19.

CDR3 sequence: CASSLVGGGITDTQYF. The CDR3 bases are TGTGCCAGCAGCTTAGTGGGGGGAGGGATCACAGATACGCAGTATTTT. V is TRBV7-8 and J is TRBJ2-3; 7 positions agree with TRBD2. The germline V gene encodes CDR1 SGHVS and CDR2 FQNEAQ. V was pared by 1 base and J by 2 bases, with 6 bases of the junction left unmatched. The CDR3 sequence is 16 residues long.